The entry below gives a single T cell receptor beta chain sequence along with its context. At one of its ends the junction is not consistent with the germline gene, which may arise from a read error. The data originate from a study of blood T cell repertoires in COVID-19. Study information: Samples came from the United States, Italy and Spain, spanning acute and convalescent COVID-19.

As originally analysed: Amplification of reference gene primers was used by the study to estimate nucleated cell counts. Only in-frame clones appear in the TCRdb table, and some are missing; sequencing was by immunoSEQ multiplex PCR. The DNA was the basis for D and trimming; V, J and clone size are from that table. The profile covers roughly 440,000 clones, with approximately 90% appearing a single time and around 12% taken by the ten largest. CDR3 length: 13 residues. Germline assignment: CDR1 LGHDT and CDR2 YNNKEL (reference sequence). Sequencing was carried out using peripheral blood. The chain recombines TRBV3-1 (or the pseudogene TRBV3-2) with TRBJ2-7, with D possibly TRBD2 on 5 matching bases. The sequence was collected from a woman aged 45-59 years with COVID-19, enrolled during active disease. Here the CDR3 reads CATSQWRGNEQYF. The CDR3 DNA follows: TGTGCCACCAGCCAATGGAGAGGGAACGAGCAGTACTTC.